The source of this TCR beta chain is a study of glioma-infiltrating T cells after dendritic cell vaccination. Germline V CDR1 and CDR2: SNHLY, FYNNEI. V gave up 4 bases and J gave up 8 bases; unmatched junction bases: 11. The CDR3 has 16 amino acids. Primers: 60 V beta forward and 13 J beta reverse. Produced via immunoSEQ multiplex PCR; TCRdb's table is partial and in-frame only. The sample has fewer than 85,000 clones, approximately 80% seen once. The sample was blood, taken before dendritic cell vaccination. The source is a human donor with glioblastoma. The V call is TRBV2, the J call TRBJ2-1; 10 bases are shared with TRBD2. The CDR3 DNA sequence: TGTGCCAGCAGTGGCTCTAGCGGGGGTGGTTTATATGAGCAGTTCTTC. Its protein product is CASSGSSGGGLYEQFF.